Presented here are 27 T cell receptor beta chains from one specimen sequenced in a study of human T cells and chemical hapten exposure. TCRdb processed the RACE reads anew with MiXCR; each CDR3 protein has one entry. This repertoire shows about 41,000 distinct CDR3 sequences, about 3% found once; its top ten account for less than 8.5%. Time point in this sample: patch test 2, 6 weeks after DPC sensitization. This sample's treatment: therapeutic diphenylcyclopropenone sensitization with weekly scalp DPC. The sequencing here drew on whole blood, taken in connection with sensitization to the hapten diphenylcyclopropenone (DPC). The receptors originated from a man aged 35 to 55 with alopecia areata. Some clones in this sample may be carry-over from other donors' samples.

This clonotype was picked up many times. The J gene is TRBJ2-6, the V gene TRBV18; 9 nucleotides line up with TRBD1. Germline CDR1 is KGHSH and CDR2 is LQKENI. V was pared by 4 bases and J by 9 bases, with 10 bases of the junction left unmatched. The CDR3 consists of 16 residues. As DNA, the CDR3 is TGTGCCAGCTCACACCAGGGGACAGGGAGAGGCAACGTCCTGACTTTC. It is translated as CASSHQGTGRGNVLTF.

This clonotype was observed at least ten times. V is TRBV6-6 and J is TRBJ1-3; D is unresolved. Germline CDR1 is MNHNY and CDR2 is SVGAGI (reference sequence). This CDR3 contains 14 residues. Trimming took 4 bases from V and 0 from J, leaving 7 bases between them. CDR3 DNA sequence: TGTGCCAGCAGTTCCCTAAGCTCTGGAAACACCATATATTTT. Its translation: CASSSLSSGNTIYF.

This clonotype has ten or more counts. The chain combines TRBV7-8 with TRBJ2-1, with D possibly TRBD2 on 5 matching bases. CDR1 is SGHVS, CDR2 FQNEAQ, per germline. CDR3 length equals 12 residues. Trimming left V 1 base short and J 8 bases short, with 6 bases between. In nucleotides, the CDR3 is TGTGCCAGCAGCTTAGAACTAGATGAGCAGTTCTTC. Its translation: CASSLELDEQFF.

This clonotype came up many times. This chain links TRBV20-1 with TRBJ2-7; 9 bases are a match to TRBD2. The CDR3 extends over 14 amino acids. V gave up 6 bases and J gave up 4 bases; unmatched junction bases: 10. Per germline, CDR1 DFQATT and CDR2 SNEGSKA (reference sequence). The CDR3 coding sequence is TGCAGTGCCAGGGGGGGTAGCGGGGGTTACGAGCAGTACTTC. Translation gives CSARGGSGGYEQYF.

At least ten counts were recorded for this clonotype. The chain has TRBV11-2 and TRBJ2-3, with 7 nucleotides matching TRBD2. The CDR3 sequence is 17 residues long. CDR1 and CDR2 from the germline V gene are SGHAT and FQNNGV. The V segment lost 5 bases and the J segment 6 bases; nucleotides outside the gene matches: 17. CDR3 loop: CASSAPRTRGPRDTQYF. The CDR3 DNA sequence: TGTGCCAGCAGCGCTCCCCGGACTAGAGGCCCTCGGGATACGCAGTATTTT. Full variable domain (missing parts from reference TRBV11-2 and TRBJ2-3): EAGVAQSPRYKIIEKRQSVAFWCNPISGHATLYWYQQILGQGPKLLIQFQNNGVVDDSQLPKDRFSAERLKGVDSTLKIQPAKLEDSAVYLCASSAPRTRGPRDTQYFGPGTRLTVL.

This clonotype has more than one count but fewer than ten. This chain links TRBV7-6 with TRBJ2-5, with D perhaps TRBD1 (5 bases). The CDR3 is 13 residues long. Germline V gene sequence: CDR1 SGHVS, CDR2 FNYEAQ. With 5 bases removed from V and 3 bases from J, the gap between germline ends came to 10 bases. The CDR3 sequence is CASSPDRKETQYF. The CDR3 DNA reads TGTGCCAGCAGCCCAGACAGAAAAGAGACCCAGTACTTC. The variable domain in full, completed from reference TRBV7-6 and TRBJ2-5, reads GAGVSQSPRYKVTKRGQDVALRCDPISGHVSLYWYRQALGQGPEFLTYFNYEAQQDKSGLPNDRFSAERPEGSISTLTIQRTEQRDSAMYRCASSPDRKETQYFGPGTRLLVL.

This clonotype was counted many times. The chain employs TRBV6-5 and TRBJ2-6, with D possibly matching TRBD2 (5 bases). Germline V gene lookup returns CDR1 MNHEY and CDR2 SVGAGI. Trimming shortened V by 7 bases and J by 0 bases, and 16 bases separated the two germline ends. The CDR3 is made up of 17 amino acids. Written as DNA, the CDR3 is TGTGCCAGCACCTTACGGGCAGGACTCTCTGGGGCCAACGTCCTGACTTTC. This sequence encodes CASTLRAGLSGANVLTF.

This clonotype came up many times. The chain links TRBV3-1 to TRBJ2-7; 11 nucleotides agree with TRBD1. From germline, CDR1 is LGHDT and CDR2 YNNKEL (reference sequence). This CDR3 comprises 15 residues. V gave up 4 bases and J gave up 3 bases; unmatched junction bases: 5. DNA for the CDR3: TGTGCCAGCAGCCTTTTGGGGACAGGGGGCTACGAGCAGTACTTC. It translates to CASSLLGTGGYEQYF.

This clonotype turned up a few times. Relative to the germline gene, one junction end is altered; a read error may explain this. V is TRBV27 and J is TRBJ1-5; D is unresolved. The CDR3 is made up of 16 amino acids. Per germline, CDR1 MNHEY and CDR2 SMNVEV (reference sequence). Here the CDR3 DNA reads TGTGCCAGCCGTTTGCCCTCTGGATACGGCAATCAGCCCCAGCATTTT. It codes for CASRLPSGYGNQPQHF.

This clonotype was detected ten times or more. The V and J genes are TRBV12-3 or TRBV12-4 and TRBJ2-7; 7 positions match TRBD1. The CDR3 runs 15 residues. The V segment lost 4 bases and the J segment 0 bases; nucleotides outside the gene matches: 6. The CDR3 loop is CASSWGQKVSYEQYF. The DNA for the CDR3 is TGTGCCAGCAGTTGGGGACAGAAAGTCTCCTACGAGCAGTACTTC.

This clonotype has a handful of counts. CDR3 loop: CASSLSQGSYGYTF. Here the CDR3 DNA reads TGTGCCAGCAGCTTAAGTCAGGGATCCTATGGCTACACCTTC. V is TRBV7-9 and J is TRBJ1-2, with D perhaps matching TRBD1 (5 bases). The CDR3 is 14 residues long. Germline V gene data show CDR1 as SEHNR and CDR2 as FQNEAQ (reference sequence). With 2 bases removed from V and 4 bases from J, the gap between germline ends came to 11 bases.

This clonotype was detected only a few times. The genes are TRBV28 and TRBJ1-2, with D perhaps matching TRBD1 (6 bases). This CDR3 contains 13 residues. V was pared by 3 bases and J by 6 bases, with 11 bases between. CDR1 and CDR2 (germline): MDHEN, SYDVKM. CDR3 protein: CASSFRTVNGYTF. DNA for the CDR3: TGTGCCAGCAGTTTCAGGACAGTGAATGGCTACACCTTC.

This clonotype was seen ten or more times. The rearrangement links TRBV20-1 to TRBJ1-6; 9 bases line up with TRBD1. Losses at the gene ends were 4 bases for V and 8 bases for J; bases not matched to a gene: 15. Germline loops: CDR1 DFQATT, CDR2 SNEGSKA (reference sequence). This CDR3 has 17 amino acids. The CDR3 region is CSANPLTRDRDYSPLHF. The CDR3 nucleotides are TGCAGTGCTAATCCCTTAACACGGGACAGGGATTATTCACCCCTCCACTTT.

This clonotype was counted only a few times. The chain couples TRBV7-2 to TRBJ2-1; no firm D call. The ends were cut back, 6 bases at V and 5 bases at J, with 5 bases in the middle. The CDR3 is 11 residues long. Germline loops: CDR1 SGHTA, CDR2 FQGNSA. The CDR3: CASRPNNEQFF. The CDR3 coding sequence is TGTGCCAGCAGGCCAAACAATGAGCAGTTCTTC.

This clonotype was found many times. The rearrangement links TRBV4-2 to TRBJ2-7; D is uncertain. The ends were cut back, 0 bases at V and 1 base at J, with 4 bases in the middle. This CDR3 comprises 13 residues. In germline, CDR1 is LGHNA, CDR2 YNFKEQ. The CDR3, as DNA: TGTGCCAGCAGCCAAGACATTTCCTACGAGCAGTACTTC. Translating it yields CASSQDISYEQYF.

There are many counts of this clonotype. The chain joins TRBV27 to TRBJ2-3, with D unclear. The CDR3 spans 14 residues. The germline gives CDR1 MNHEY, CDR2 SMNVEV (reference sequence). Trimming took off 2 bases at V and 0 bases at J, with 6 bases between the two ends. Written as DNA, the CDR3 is TGTGCCAGCAGTTTACACGCTAGCACAGATACGCAGTATTTT. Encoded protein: CASSLHASTDTQYF.

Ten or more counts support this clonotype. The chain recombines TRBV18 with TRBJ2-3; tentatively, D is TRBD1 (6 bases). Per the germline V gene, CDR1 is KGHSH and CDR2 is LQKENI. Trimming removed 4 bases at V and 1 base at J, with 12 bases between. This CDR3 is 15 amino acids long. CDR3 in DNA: TGTGCCAGCTCACAACAGGCAGGGGGCACAGATACGCAGTATTTT. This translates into CASSQQAGGTDTQYF.

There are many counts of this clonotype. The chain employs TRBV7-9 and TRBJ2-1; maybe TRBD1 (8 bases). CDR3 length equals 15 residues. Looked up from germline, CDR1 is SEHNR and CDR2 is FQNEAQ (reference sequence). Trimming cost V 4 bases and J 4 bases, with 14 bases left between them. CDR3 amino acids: CASSSGQGGYNEQFF. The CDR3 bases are TGTGCCAGCAGCTCTGGACAGGGAGGGTACAATGAGCAGTTCTTC. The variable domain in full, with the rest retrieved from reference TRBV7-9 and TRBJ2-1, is DTGVSQNPRHKITKRGQNVTFRCDPISEHNRLYWYRQTLGQGPEFLTYFQNEAQLEKSRLLSDRFSAERPKGSFSTLEIQRTEQGDSAMYLCASSSGQGGYNEQFFGPGTRLTVL.

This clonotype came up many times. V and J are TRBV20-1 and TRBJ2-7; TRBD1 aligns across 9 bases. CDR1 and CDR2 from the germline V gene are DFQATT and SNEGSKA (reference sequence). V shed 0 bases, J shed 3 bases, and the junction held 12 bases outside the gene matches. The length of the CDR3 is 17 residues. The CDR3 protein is CSARDLTGGSHFYEQYF. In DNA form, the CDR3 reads TGCAGTGCTAGAGATTTGACAGGGGGATCCCACTTCTACGAGCAGTACTTC.

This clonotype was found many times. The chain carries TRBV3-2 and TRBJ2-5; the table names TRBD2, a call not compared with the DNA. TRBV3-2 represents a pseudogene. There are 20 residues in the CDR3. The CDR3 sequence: CASSQLTRGTTSGTQETQYF. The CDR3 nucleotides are TGTGCCAGCAGCCAATTGACAAGAGGAACGACTAGCGGTACCCAAGAGACCCAGTACTTC.

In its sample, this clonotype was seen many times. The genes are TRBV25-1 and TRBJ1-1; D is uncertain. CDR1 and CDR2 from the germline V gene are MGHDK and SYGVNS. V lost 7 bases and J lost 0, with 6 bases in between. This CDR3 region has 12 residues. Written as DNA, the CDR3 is TGTGCCAGCACCTCTCTGAACACTGAAGCTTTCTTT. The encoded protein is CASTSLNTEAFF. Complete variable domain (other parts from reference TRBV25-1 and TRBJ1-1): EADIYQTPRYLVIGTGKKITLECSQTMGHDKMYWYQQDPGMELHLIHYSYGVNSTEKGDLSSESTVSRIRTEHFPLTLESARPSHTSQYLCASTSLNTEAFFGQGTRLTVV.

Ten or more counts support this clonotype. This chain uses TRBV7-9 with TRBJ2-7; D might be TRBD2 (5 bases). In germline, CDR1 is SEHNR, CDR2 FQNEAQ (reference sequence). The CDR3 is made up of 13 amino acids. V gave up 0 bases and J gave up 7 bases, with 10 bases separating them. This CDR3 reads CASSLARVEEQYF. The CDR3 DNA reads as TGTGCCAGCAGCTTAGCGCGGGTCGAAGAGCAGTACTTC.

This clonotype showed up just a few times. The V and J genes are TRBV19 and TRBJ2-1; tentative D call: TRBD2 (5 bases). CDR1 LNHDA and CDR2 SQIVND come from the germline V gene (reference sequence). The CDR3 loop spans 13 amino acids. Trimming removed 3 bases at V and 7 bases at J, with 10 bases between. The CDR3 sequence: CASSIRTGNEQFF. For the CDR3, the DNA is TGTGCCAGTAGTATCAGGACTGGTAATGAGCAGTTCTTC.

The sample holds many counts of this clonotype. CDR3 in DNA: TGTGCCAGCAGTTCAGATAGCACAGATACGCAGTATTTT. Its translation is CASSSDSTDTQYF. The chain has TRBV2 and TRBJ2-3; D call uncertain. Germline loops: CDR1 SNHLY, CDR2 FYNNEI. V was cut by 5 bases and J by 0 bases, with 6 bases left in between. The CDR3 consists of 13 residues. The full variable domain, with the rest looked up from reference TRBV2 and TRBJ2-3, is EPEVTQTPSHQVTQMGQEVILRCVPISNHLYFYWYRQILGQKVEFLVSFYNNEISEKSEIFDDQFSVERPDGSNFTLKIRSTKLEDSAMYFCASSSDSTDTQYFGPGTRLTVL.

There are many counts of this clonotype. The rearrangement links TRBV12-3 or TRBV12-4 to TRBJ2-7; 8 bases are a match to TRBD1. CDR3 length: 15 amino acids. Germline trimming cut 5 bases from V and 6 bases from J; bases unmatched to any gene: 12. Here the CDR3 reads CASSDPRAGGGEQYF. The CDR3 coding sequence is TGTGCCAGCAGTGACCCTCGTGCAGGGGGCGGCGAGCAGTACTTC.

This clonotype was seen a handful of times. CDR3 nucleotides: TGTGCCAGCTCTCAAGGGGCAGTCAACACTGAAGCTTTCTTT. Its translation is CASSQGAVNTEAFF. The chain is built from TRBV18 and TRBJ1-1; tentative D call: TRBD1 (5 bases). Deletions cut 6 bases from V and 2 bases from J, with 13 bases between. There are 14 residues in the CDR3. Germline CDR1 reads KGHSH; CDR2 reads LQKENI.

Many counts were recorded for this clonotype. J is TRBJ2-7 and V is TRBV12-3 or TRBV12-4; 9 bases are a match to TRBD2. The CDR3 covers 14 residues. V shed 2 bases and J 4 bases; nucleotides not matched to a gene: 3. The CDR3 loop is CASSLIAGEYEQYF. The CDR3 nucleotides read TGTGCCAGCAGTTTAATAGCGGGAGAGTACGAGCAGTACTTC.